What follows are 30 T cell receptor beta chains derived from one specimen sequenced in a study of identical twins. TCRdb re-called the 5' RACE reads through MiXCR, storing one row per CDR3 protein. Of 430,000 or so distinct CDR3 sequences in the sample, roughly 26% are singletons; the top ten hold roughly 2.8%. These data were also reused for a study on T cells expressing NK-cell markers.

The sample consisted of CD4+ T cells sorted from blood. Receptor source: a woman younger than 30 in good health.

The rearrangement links TRBV7-2 to TRBJ1-6, with 9 positions matching TRBD1. The V segment lost 2 bases and the J segment 18 bases; nucleotides outside the gene matches: 8. The CDR3 totals 13 residues. Germline V gives CDR1 SGHTA, CDR2 FQGNSA. CDR3 nucleotide sequence: TGTGCCAGCAGCTTATACCGGGACAGGGTTGGCCACTTT. Amino acids: CASSLYRDRVGHF.

The chain carries TRBV3-1 and TRBJ2-6; 11 bases match TRBD2. Trimming took 4 bases from V and 3 from J; bases not matched to a gene: 5. CDR1 LGHDT and CDR2 YNNKEL come from the germline V gene (reference sequence). The CDR3 runs to 17 residues. CDR3 coding DNA: TGTGCCAGCAGCCTTAGCGGGAGGGCCGGTGGGGCCAACGTCCTGACTTTC. It yields the protein CASSLSGRAGGANVLTF.

The V and J genes are TRBV2 and TRBJ2-2; D may be TRBD2 (5 bases). The CDR3 spans 13 residues. CDR1 SNHLY and CDR2 FYNNEI come from the germline V gene. V was pared by 7 bases and J by 4 bases, with 10 bases between. CDR3 residues: CASNVATTGELFF. Written as DNA, the CDR3 is TGTGCCAGCAATGTAGCGACCACCGGGGAGCTGTTTTTT.

The chain employs TRBV12-3 or TRBV12-4 and TRBJ2-5, with D unresolved. V was cut by 6 bases and J by 0 bases, with 11 bases left in between. The CDR3 is 14 residues long. CDR3 sequence: CASSPTPYQETQYF. Here the CDR3 DNA reads TGTGCCAGCAGCCCTACACCGTACCAAGAGACCCAGTACTTC.

The chain uses TRBV7-6 and TRBJ2-1; weak D call: TRBD2 (7 bases). The ends were cut back, 2 bases at V and 5 bases at J, with 13 bases in the middle. This CDR3 comprises 15 residues. Germline V gene lookup returns CDR1 SGHVS and CDR2 FNYEAQ. The CDR3 here is CASSLSGGRNNEQFF. In nucleotides, the CDR3 is TGTGCCAGCAGCTTATCGGGGGGCCGAAACAATGAGCAGTTCTTC.

The rearrangement joins TRBV6-5 to TRBJ2-5, with 9 bases aligning to TRBD2. Germline V gene lookup returns CDR1 MNHEY and CDR2 SVGAGI. CDR3 length equals 17 residues. The V gene end was trimmed by 4 bases and the J gene end by 2 bases; junction bases not matched to a gene: 11. This chain's CDR3 is CASSSPLAGVIQETQYF. Here the CDR3 DNA reads TGTGCCAGCAGTTCCCCCTTAGCGGGGGTCATTCAAGAGACCCAGTACTTC.

In its sample, this clonotype was seen a few times. The chain joins TRBV7-2 to TRBJ2-1; D possibly corresponds to TRBD2 (6 bases). Trimming took 3 bases from V and 7 from J, leaving 13 bases between them. The germline gives CDR1 SGHTA, CDR2 FQGNSA. The CDR3 extends over 14 amino acids. This CDR3 reads CASSLGGTFNEQFF. The CDR3 DNA follows: TGTGCCAGCAGCTTGGGCGGGACGTTTAATGAGCAGTTCTTC.

This sequence joins TRBV18 and TRBJ2-4, with D hard to call. Germline V gene sequence: CDR1 KGHSH, CDR2 LQKENI. This CDR3 comprises 14 residues. Trimming took off 1 base at V and 4 bases at J, with 8 bases between the two ends. The DNA for the CDR3 is TGTGCCAGCTCACCACTGGCGAGTAAAAACATTCAGTACTTC. It codes for CASSPLASKNIQYF.

This clonotype has more than one count but fewer than ten. The rearrangement joins TRBV7-2 to TRBJ2-1; D is undetermined. In germline, CDR1 is SGHTA, CDR2 FQGNSA. This CDR3 spans 13 amino acids. Trimming stripped 1 base from V and 9 bases from J, with 10 bases between. The CDR3 reads CASSLGSYLEQFF. In nucleotides, the CDR3 is TGTGCCAGCAGCTTAGGCAGCTACCTTGAGCAGTTCTTC.

Many counts were recorded for this clonotype. V is TRBV10-3 and J is TRBJ2-3; TRBD1 might be the D (6 bases). This CDR3 is 14 amino acids long. V lost 3 bases and J 6 bases, leaving 13 bases between the germline ends. From germline, CDR1 is ENHRY and CDR2 SYGVKD. The CDR3 is CAISDDRWGDTQYF. In nucleotides, the CDR3 is TGTGCCATCAGTGACGACAGGTGGGGCGATACGCAGTATTTT.

This chain uses TRBV12-3 or TRBV12-4 with TRBJ2-3; 10 bases align to TRBD2. The CDR3 runs 14 residues. Unmatched junction bases numbered 6, after V lost 7 bases and J lost 5 bases. The CDR3 region is CASKQAGGKDTQYF. The CDR3 coding sequence is TGTGCCAGCAAGCAAGCGGGAGGGAAAGATACGCAGTATTTT.

This clonotype was found a few times. The chain couples TRBV14 to TRBJ2-1; D remains unclear. This CDR3 is 14 amino acids long. The germline V and J ends were trimmed by 0 bases and 4 bases, with 7 bases remaining between them. CDR1 is SGHDN and CDR2 is FVKESK in the germline V gene. Here the CDR3 reads CASSQDATYNEQFF. The CDR3 DNA is TGTGCCAGCAGCCAAGATGCGACTTACAATGAGCAGTTCTTC.

This clonotype came up a few times. The V gene is TRBV6-2 or TRBV6-3, the J gene TRBJ2-2; D is perhaps TRBD1 (5 bases). V gave up 4 bases and J gave up 6 bases, with 15 bases separating them. This CDR3 spans 15 amino acids. Germline V gives CDR1 MNHEY, CDR2 SVGEGT. The CDR3 loop reads CASSSQGFGPGELFF. The CDR3 DNA follows: TGTGCCAGCAGTTCTCAGGGATTCGGACCCGGGGAGCTGTTTTTT.

This clonotype was seen only a few times. V gene TRBV20-1 combines with J gene TRBJ1-2; TRBD1 might be the D (5 bases). This CDR3 has 15 amino acids. CDR1 DFQATT and CDR2 SNEGSKA come from the germline V gene (reference sequence). The V and J ends lost 0 bases and 8 bases respectively, with 19 bases between them. Here the CDR3 DNA reads TGCAGTGCTAGAGACTCCGGACCGGCCCGGGGCGGCTACACCTTC. This translates into CSARDSGPARGGYTF.

This chain connects TRBV9 to TRBJ1-1, with D uncertain. The CDR3 runs 12 residues. Germline lookup yields CDR1 SGDLS and CDR2 YYNGEE. The V end lost 0 bases, the J end lost 8 bases, and 8 bases lay between the germline ends. The CDR3 sequence is CASSVGSREAFF. In nucleotides, the CDR3 is TGTGCCAGCAGCGTAGGTTCCAGGGAAGCTTTCTTT.

The rearrangement uses TRBV11-2 and TRBJ2-3, with 12 bases aligning to TRBD2. V shed 6 bases, J shed 4 bases, and the junction held 8 bases outside the gene matches. The germline V gene encodes CDR1 SGHAT and CDR2 FQNNGV. The CDR3 runs 16 residues. CDR3 DNA: TGTGCCAGCAGTTTCTCTAGCGGGGGGGCACCAGATACGCAGTATTTT. Its translation is CASSFSSGGAPDTQYF.

This clonotype was recorded only once. The chain joins TRBV12-3 or TRBV12-4 to TRBJ2-1; the match to TRBD1 covers 10 bases. The CDR3 runs 15 residues. The J segment lost 5 bases and the V segment lost 3 bases, leaving 4 bases of the junction unmatched. The CDR3 is CASSFDRGLNNEQFF. The CDR3 bases are TGTGCCAGCAGTTTCGACAGGGGGCTCAACAATGAGCAGTTCTTC.

There are a few counts of this clonotype. DNA for the CDR3: TGTGCCAGCAGGTTGACTAGCGGGGGGCTAAAAACACCGAACACCGGGGAGCTGTTTTTT. Protein: CASRLTSGGLKTPNTGELFF. V and J are TRBV12-3 or TRBV12-4 and TRBJ2-2; TRBD2 aligns across 13 bases. V dropped 6 bases and J dropped 0; count of bases not matched to a gene: 13. There are 20 residues in the CDR3.

This clonotype was seen only a few times. The J gene is TRBJ2-3, the V gene TRBV6-4; TRBD2 aligns across 13 bases. The germline V gene has CDR1 MRHNA and CDR2 SNTAGT. This CDR3 has 13 amino acids. The trim removed 3 bases at V and 13 bases at J, leaving 4 bases unmatched. CDR3 protein: CASSETSGGAEYF. The CDR3 DNA sequence: TGTGCCAGCAGTGAAACTAGCGGGGGGGCAGAGTATTTT.

The gene calls are TRBV20-1 and TRBJ1-1; tentatively, D is TRBD1 (6 bases). The V and J ends lost 3 bases and 8 bases respectively, with 13 bases between them. The germline V gene encodes CDR1 DFQATT and CDR2 SNEGSKA (reference sequence). This CDR3 has 12 residues. The CDR3 reads CSASPVGGEAFF. CDR3 nucleotides: TGCAGTGCTAGTCCCGTGGGGGGCGAAGCTTTCTTT.

The sample holds many counts of this clonotype. V is TRBV12-3 or TRBV12-4 and J is TRBJ1-1; D is undetermined. V lost 7 bases and J lost 1, with 13 bases in between. The CDR3 is made up of 14 amino acids. The CDR3, as DNA: TGTGCCAGCACCCGTGGCAGGCAGAACACTGAAGCTTTCTTT. Translation: CASTRGRQNTEAFF.

The chain is built from TRBV9 and TRBJ2-1, with 13 positions matching TRBD2. Germline V gene sequence: CDR1 SGDLS, CDR2 YYNGEE. This CDR3 is built from 18 residues. V was clipped by 3 bases and J by 5 bases; unmatched bases: 11. The DNA for the CDR3 is TGTGCCAGCAGCGGATCCGGACTAGCGGGGGCGAGGAACAATGAGCAGTTCTTC. This encodes CASSGSGLAGARNNEQFF.

This clonotype has just a few counts. The J gene is TRBJ2-7, the V gene TRBV7-9; the D gene is possibly TRBD2 (5 bases). The V end was cut by 4 bases, the J end by 0 bases, with 10 bases between. CDR1 SEHNR and CDR2 FQNEAQ come from the germline V gene (reference sequence). This CDR3 has 14 residues. CDR3 bases: TGTGCCAGCAGCTCCTCCGGGGTCTCCTACGAGCAGTACTTC. Encoded protein: CASSSSGVSYEQYF.

The table lists this clonotype with a few counts. J is TRBJ2-2 and V is TRBV20-1; 7 bases map to TRBD2. V lost 5 bases, J lost 4 bases, and 16 bases stayed unmatched. CDR1 and CDR2 from the germline V gene are DFQATT and SNEGSKA (reference sequence). This CDR3 has 17 residues. CDR3 residues: CSAGKLLGTIRTGELFF. The CDR3 nucleotides are TGCAGTGCTGGTAAACTATTAGGGACTATCCGCACCGGGGAGCTGTTTTTT.

The chain links TRBV29-1 to TRBJ2-3; tentatively, D is TRBD1 or TRBD2 (5 bases each). Per the germline V gene, CDR1 is SQVTM and CDR2 is ANQGSEA. This CDR3 is 14 amino acids long. Trimming stripped 8 bases from V and 0 bases from J, with 15 bases between. The CDR3 nucleotides are TGCAGCTTCCTAAGGGGACCCAGCACAGATACGCAGTATTTT. Translated, it gives CSFLRGPSTDTQYF.

This clonotype was observed a few times. The V gene is TRBV4-2, the J gene TRBJ2-7; D gene ambiguous. This CDR3 contains 13 residues. Trimming left V 0 bases short and J 6 bases short, with 9 bases between. Germline CDR1 is LGHNA and CDR2 is YNFKEQ. The chain's CDR3 is CASSQDPDLEQYF. CDR3 coding DNA: TGTGCCAGCAGCCAAGACCCGGATCTCGAGCAGTACTTC.

In its sample, this clonotype was seen many times. V and J are TRBV2 and TRBJ2-7, with 9 bases that match TRBD1. Germline lookup yields CDR1 SNHLY and CDR2 FYNNEI. J gave up 2 bases and V 7 bases, and 3 bases lay outside the gene matches. This CDR3 has 13 amino acids. CDR3 in DNA: TGTGCCAGCACTCGGGACAGGGCCTACGAGCAGTACTTC. Translated: CASTRDRAYEQYF.

This clonotype was found a few times. This rearrangement joins TRBV20-1 to TRBJ2-5; D uncertain. The V and J ends lost 3 bases and 5 bases respectively, with 13 bases between them. CDR3 length equals 13 residues. Germline CDR1 is DFQATT and CDR2 is SNEGSKA (reference sequence). CDR3 protein: CSASDGLRETQYF. CDR3 coding DNA: TGCAGTGCTAGTGATGGTTTAAGGGAGACCCAGTACTTC.

This clonotype was observed a handful of times. The chain recombines TRBV20-1 with TRBJ2-5; 11 bases align to TRBD2. This CDR3 comprises 16 residues. Germline CDR1 reads DFQATT; CDR2 reads SNEGSKA (reference sequence). V shed 0 bases and J 4 bases; nucleotides not matched to a gene: 7. The CDR3 reads CSARDTVAGGAETQYF. The DNA for the CDR3 is TGCAGTGCTAGAGATACCGTAGCGGGAGGGGCAGAGACCCAGTACTTC.

This chain joins TRBV20-1 and TRBJ2-7; 9 bases are a match to TRBD2. This CDR3 comprises 14 residues. The V gene's germline CDR1 is DFQATT and CDR2 SNEGSKA (reference sequence). J was trimmed by 3 bases and V by 5 bases; bases with no gene match: 8. The CDR3 region has the DNA TGCAGTGCTTCTCATAGCGGGAGATACTACGAGCAGTACTTC. Its translation is CSASHSGRYYEQYF.